This T cell receptor (beta chain) was captured by sequencing in a study of T cell responses to AZD1222 COVID-19 vaccine. Findings of the study overall: With dominance at 160-218 and 743-854, vaccine-associated CD4 TCRs spanned spike. In all cases, repertoires were sampled only after the peak T cell response. The donors showed a predominance of white British ancestry and of females, with possible underestimation of clonal diversity.

Here immunoSEQ multiplex PCR was the method, and the copy in TCRdb shows in-frame clones only, minus some. The table includes 75,000 to 95,000 clones, 70% to 90% detected once. For this clone: Antigen: not known.

Germline assignment: CDR1 SGHDN and CDR2 FVKESK. V lost 1 base to trimming and J lost 5 bases, with 8 bases between them. The CDR3 is made up of 13 amino acids. This chain uses TRBV14 with TRBJ1-1; no clear D gene. The source was peripheral blood, collected on day 0 of AZD1222 vaccination. This sequence was found in an adult in good health. This chain's CDR3 is CASSQAQQTEAFF. CDR3 DNA sequence: TGTGCCAGCAGCCAAGCCCAACAGACTGAAGCTTTCTTT. Full variable domain (outside the CDR3, taken from reference TRBV14 and TRBJ1-1): EAGVTQFPSHSVIEKGQTVTLRCDPISGHDNLYWYRRVMGKEIKFLLHFVKESKQDESGMPNNRFLAERTGGTYSTLKVQPAELEDSGVYFCASSQAQQTEAFFGQGTRLTVV.